This T cell receptor beta chain was identified during a study of shared clonotypes between healthy human individuals. Study outcomes and limitations: Researchers found naive subsets generally carried larger estimated richness than memory subsets. Blood was the sole source, and tissue repertoires probably differ. In contrast to clonotypes shared by all four donors, non-shared clonotypes had lower generation probabilities. Clonotype sharing among donors was expected to depend on sequencing depth.

A remark on this clone: Its cognate antigen is unknown.

Data came from immunoSEQ multiplex PCR; TCRdb stores just in-frame clones and leaves some out. Among around 1.9 million clones listed, 93% were seen once. Germline CDR1 reads SGDLS; CDR2 reads YYNGEE. V lost 4 bases and J 2 bases, leaving 16 bases between the germline ends. The CDR3 length is 15 residues. Terminally differentiated effector memory CD45RA+ cells were excluded from the naive CD8 cells, which were CD45RO-negative and positively selected for CCR7. The sample comprised naive CD8+ T cells from PBMCs. This chain joins TRBV9 and TRBJ2-7; the D gene could be TRBD1 or TRBD2 (5 bases each). This TCR was recovered from a young man in good health. Some clones in this sample may be carry-over from other donors' samples. CDR3 loop: CASSPRGGHAYEQYF. CDR3 sequence (DNA): TGTGCCAGCAGCCCCCGGGGCGGGCATGCCTACGAGCAGTACTTC. The variable domain in full, with the rest retrieved from reference TRBV9 and TRBJ2-7, is DSGVTQTPKHLITATGQRVTLRCSPRSGDLSVYWYQQSLDQGLQFLIQYYNGEERAKGNILERFSAQQFPDLHSELNLSSLELGDSALYFCASSPRGGHAYEQYFGPGTRLTVT.